One and the same sample provided the 10 T cell receptor beta chains below, sequenced in a study of blood T cell repertoires in COVID-19. TCRdb's copy holds only in-frame clones and misses some; the assay was immunoSEQ multiplex PCR. The sample includes tens of thousands of clones, about 80% of them seen just once. Sequenced: peripheral blood. The receptors here all came from a man between 65 and 85 years old with acute or convalescent COVID-19.

J is TRBJ2-1 and V is TRBV7-6, with TRBD2 matching 11 bases. The CDR3 spans 16 residues. Germline CDR1 SGHVS, CDR2 FNYEAQ. J lost 10 bases, V lost 2 bases, and 10 bases had no gene match. The CDR3 loop reads CASSLIAGGEAREQFF. The CDR3 nucleotides read TGTGCCAGCAGCTTAATAGCGGGGGGGGAAGCTCGGGAGCAGTTCTTC.

The chain recombines TRBV5-1 with TRBJ2-2; 9 nucleotides agree with TRBD1. The trim removed 3 bases at V and 7 bases at J, leaving 4 bases unmatched. CDR3 length: 14 amino acids. Per the germline V gene, CDR1 is SGHRS and CDR2 is YFSETQ. In nucleotides, the CDR3 is TGCGCCAGCAGCTCCGGACAGGGGATCGGGGAGCTGTTTTTT. It codes for CASSSGQGIGELFF.

CDR3 amino acids: CASSPDWDRNIQYF. CDR3 nucleotide sequence: TGTGCCAGCAGTCCGGATTGGGACAGAAACATTCAGTACTTC. The chain joins TRBV28 to TRBJ2-4; 7 bases agree with TRBD1. The CDR3 is 14 amino acids. After removal of 5 bases from V and 6 bases from J, the junction contained 7 bases not matched to a gene. CDR1 and CDR2 (germline): MDHEN, SYDVKM.

The V gene is TRBV7-9, the J gene TRBJ1-2; 11 nucleotides line up with TRBD1. The germline V gene has CDR1 SEHNR and CDR2 FQNEAQ (reference sequence). The CDR3 has 16 amino acids. The V segment lost 0 bases and the J segment 0 bases; nucleotides outside the gene matches: 0. The DNA for the CDR3 is TGTGCCAGCAGCTTAGCGGGACAGGGGGCTAACTATGGCTACACCTTC. Its protein is CASSLAGQGANYGYTF. Full variable domain (outside the CDR3, taken from reference TRBV7-9 and TRBJ1-2): DTGVSQNPRHKITKRGQNVTFRCDPISEHNRLYWYRQTLGQGPEFLTYFQNEAQLEKSRLLSDRFSAERPKGSFSTLEIQRTEQGDSAMYLCASSLAGQGANYGYTFGSGTRLTVV.

This clone was recorded once. The chain combines TRBV7-2 with TRBJ2-3; a possible D gene is TRBD2 (6 bases). The CDR3 length is 21 residues. Trimming removed 0 bases from V and 1 base from J, with 26 bases in between. Germline CDR1 is SGHTA and CDR2 is FQGNSA. Here the CDR3 reads CASSLASRLASITGGTDTQYF. The CDR3 coding sequence is TGTGCCAGCAGCTTAGCGTCTCGGCTAGCGTCAATAACCGGAGGCACAGATACGCAGTATTTT.

The J gene is TRBJ1-5, the V gene TRBV18; 8 bases fit TRBD1. Germline V CDR1 and CDR2: KGHSH, LQKENI. CDR3 length: 16 residues. After removal of 4 bases from V and 7 bases from J, the junction contained 12 bases not matched to a gene. The CDR3 DNA reads TGTGCCAGCTCACTCGGCGGGGGACAGGCGGGCCAGCCCCAGCATTTT. It encodes CASSLGGGQAGQPQHF.

This clone showed up just once. The genes are TRBV5-5 and TRBJ1-2, with D tentatively TRBD1 (6 bases). The V gene's germline CDR1 is SGHKS and CDR2 YYEKEE (reference sequence). V lost 4 bases, J lost 6 bases, and 22 bases lay in between. This CDR3 has 16 residues. The CDR3 DNA follows: TGTGCCAGCAGCCTAGTAAGACCGACAGGAGGACATGGCTACACCTTC. This translates into CASSLVRPTGGHGYTF.

The rearrangement uses TRBV27 and TRBJ1-2; 11 bases are shared with TRBD1. The ends lost 1 base at V and 4 bases at J; junction bases unmatched: 2. Germline V CDR1 and CDR2: MNHEY, SMNVEV (reference sequence). The CDR3 length is 15 residues. The CDR3 is CASSLYGQGAYGYTF. DNA of the CDR3: TGTGCCAGCAGTTTATATGGACAGGGGGCCTATGGCTACACCTTC.

The rearrangement joins TRBV6-5 to TRBJ1-2; the D gene is possibly TRBD1 (6 bases). V lost 7 bases and J lost 4, with 19 bases in between. CDR3 size: 15 residues. Germline-derived CDR1 and CDR2 are MNHEY and SVGAGI. CDR3 bases: TGTGCCAGCACCTCAGGGGTGGCGGAGAGCTATGGCTACACCTTC. Translated: CASTSGVAESYGYTF.

The chain recombines TRBV5-1 with TRBJ1-2; D is possibly TRBD1 (5 bases). This CDR3 contains 18 residues. Trimming left V 4 bases short and J 2 bases short, with 24 bases between. The germline V gene encodes CDR1 SGHRS and CDR2 YFSETQ. The CDR3 nucleotides are TGCGCCAGCAGCCCGGGGGGGTATATGGGCAGAGAAAACTATGGCTACACCTTC. Translated: CASSPGGYMGRENYGYTF.